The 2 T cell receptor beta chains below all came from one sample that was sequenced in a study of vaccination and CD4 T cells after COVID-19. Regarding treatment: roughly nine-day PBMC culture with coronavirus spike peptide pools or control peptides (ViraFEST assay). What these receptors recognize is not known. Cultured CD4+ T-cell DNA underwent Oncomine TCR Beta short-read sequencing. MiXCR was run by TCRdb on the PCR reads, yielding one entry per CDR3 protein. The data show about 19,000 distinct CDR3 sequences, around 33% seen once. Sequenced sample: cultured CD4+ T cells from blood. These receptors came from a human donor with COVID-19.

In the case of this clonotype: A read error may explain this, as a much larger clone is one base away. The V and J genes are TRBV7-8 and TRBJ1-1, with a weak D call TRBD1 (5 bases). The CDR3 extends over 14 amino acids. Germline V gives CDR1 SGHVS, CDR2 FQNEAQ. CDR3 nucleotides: TGTGCCAGCAGCTTAGACAGGTCAAGAGCTGAAGCTCTCTTT. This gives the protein CASSLDRSRAEALF.

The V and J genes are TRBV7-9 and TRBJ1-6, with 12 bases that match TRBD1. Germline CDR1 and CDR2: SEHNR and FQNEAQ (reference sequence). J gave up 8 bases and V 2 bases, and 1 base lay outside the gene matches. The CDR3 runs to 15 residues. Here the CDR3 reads CASSLRDRGHSPLHF. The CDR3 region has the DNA TGTGCCAGCAGCTTAAGGGACAGGGGGCATTCACCCCTCCACTTT. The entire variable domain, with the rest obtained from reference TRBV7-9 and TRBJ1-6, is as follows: DTGVSQNPRHKITKRGQNVTFRCDPISEHNRLYWYRQTLGQGPEFLTYFQNEAQLEKSRLLSDRFSAERPKGSFSTLEIQRTEQGDSAMYLCASSLRDRGHSPLHFGNGTRLTVT.